This TCR beta chain was captured in a study of OX40 agonist ivuxolimab in advanced cancers. J lost 5 bases, V lost 2 bases, and 4 bases had no gene match. The CDR3 has 14 residues. Germline CDR1 and CDR2: SGHRS and YFSETQ. The method was immunoSEQ multiplex PCR; TCRdb's version includes in-frame clones alone and lacks a portion of them. In the table there are about 88,000 clones, 87% of which are singletons. V is TRBV5-1 and J is TRBJ2-5; TRBD1 aligns across 9 bases. The TCR sequence derives from an adult with an advanced solid tumor such as melanoma, head and neck, liver or kidney cancer. This material consisted of CD4+ or CD8+ T cells sorted from blood, taken in a trial of the OX40 agonist ivuxolimab. The chain's CDR3 is CASSFGQGLETQYF. CDR3 nucleotide sequence: TGCGCCAGCAGCTTCGGACAGGGGCTTGAGACCCAGTACTTC.